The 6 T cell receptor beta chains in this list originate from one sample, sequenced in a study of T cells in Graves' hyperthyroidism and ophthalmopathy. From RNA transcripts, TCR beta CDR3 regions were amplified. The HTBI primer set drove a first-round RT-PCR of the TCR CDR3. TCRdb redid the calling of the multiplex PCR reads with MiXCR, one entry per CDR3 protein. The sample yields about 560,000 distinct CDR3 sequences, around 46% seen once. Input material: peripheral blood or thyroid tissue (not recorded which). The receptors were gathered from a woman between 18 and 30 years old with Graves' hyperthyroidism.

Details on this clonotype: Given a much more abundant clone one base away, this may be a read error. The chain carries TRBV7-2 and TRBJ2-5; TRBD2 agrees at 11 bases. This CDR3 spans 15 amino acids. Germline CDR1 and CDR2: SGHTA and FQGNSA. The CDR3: CASSLEGTSGEAQYF. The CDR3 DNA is TGTGCCAGCAGCTTAGAGGGGACTAGCGGAGAGGCCCAGTACTTC.

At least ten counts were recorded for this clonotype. CDR3 loop: CASSPTQGQGEKLFF. CDR3 in DNA: TGTGCCAGCAGCCCAACCCAGGGCCAGGGAGAAAAACTGTTTTTT. The rearrangement uses TRBV7-2 and TRBJ1-4, with D possibly being TRBD1 (5 bases). The ends were cut back, 5 bases at V and 8 bases at J, with 18 bases in the middle. CDR3 length equals 15 residues. Per germline, CDR1 SGHTA and CDR2 FQGNSA.

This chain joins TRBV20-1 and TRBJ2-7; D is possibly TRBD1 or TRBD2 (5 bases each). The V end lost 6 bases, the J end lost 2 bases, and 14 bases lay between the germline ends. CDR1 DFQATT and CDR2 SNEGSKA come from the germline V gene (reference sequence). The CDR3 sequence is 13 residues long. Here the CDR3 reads CSATGTETYEQYF. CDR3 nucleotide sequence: TGCAGTGCAACCGGGACCGAGACCTACGAGCAGTACTTC.

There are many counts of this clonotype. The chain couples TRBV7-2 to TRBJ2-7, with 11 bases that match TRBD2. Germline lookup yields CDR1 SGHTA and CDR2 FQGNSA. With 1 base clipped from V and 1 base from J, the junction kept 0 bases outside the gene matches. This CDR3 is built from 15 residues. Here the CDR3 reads CASSLVAGGSYEQYF. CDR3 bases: TGTGCCAGCAGCTTAGTAGCGGGAGGGTCCTACGAGCAGTACTTC.

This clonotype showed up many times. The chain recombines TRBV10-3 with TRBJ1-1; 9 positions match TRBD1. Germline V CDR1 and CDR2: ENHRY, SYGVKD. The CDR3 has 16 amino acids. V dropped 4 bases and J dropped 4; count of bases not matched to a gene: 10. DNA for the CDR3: TGTGCCATCAGTGGAGGACAGGGGAAAGCGGGCACTGAAGCTTTCTTT. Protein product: CAISGGQGKAGTEAFF.

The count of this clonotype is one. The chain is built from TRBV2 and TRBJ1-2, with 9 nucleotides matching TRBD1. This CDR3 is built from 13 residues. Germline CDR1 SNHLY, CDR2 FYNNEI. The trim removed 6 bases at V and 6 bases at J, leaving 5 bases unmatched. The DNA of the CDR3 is TGTGCCAGCAGAGTCGACAGGGGGGATGGCTACACCTTC. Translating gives CASRVDRGDGYTF.